This T cell receptor beta chain appears in the sequencing data of a study of a mutant IDH1 vaccine in newly diagnosed glioma. TCRdb keeps only in-frame clones here, not all; method: immunoSEQ multiplex PCR. The data show about 88,000 clones, roughly 80% seen once. The germline V gene has CDR1 GTSNPN and CDR2 SVGIG (reference sequence). CDR3 length: 15 residues. With 8 bases removed from V and 6 bases from J, the gap between germline ends came to 22 bases. Noted time point: baseline, week 1 (first vaccination visit). Stated treatment: pre-vaccination baseline after standard-of-care therapy. The chain links TRBV30 to TRBJ2-2, with D perhaps matching TRBD2 (7 bases). The origin of this receptor is a man aged 40-55 years with glioma. Some clones in this sample may be carry-over from other donors' samples. This sample comprised PBMCs, obtained from a glioma patient treated with radiotherapy, temozolomide or both. CDR3 region: CAGDAGAGGAGELFF. The CDR3 DNA follows: TGTGCCGGGGACGCGGGGGCGGGTGGGGCCGGGGAGCTGTTTTTT.